This T cell receptor (beta chain) came from a study of shared clonotypes between healthy human individuals. General study findings and limits: Large depth notwithstanding, sorted-subset sequencing proved incomplete by rarefaction. A generally larger estimated richness was seen in naive subsets than in memory subsets.

A word on this clone: Its antigen is currently unknown.

J gave up 6 bases and V 7 bases, and 7 bases lay outside the gene matches. The CDR3 runs to 13 residues. Germline assignment: CDR1 MNHEY and CDR2 SVGAGI. On sorted subsets, replicate PCRs used 150 to 250 ng DNA, or tens of thousands of T cell genomes. Here immunoSEQ multiplex PCR was the method, and the copy in TCRdb shows in-frame clones only, minus some. The sample has some 1,600,000 clones, 98% seen once. The TCR was taken from a young man in good health. The chain carries TRBV6-5 and TRBJ2-7, with 9 nucleotides matching TRBD1. Sequenced input: naive CD4+ T cells sorted from blood. This sample's subset: CD45RA+ positively selected. DNA of the CDR3: TGTGCCAGCACCTACCGACAGGGGGGCGAGCAGTACTTC. It encodes CASTYRQGGEQYF.